The following is a T cell receptor beta chain sequence with its context. Cohorts were determined from participant-reported clinical history. CDR3 length: 16 residues. With 6 bases removed from V and 0 bases from J, the gap between germline ends came to 15 bases. The V gene's germline CDR1 is LNHDA and CDR2 SQIVND (reference sequence). This record belongs to a study of blood T cell repertoires in COVID-19. Authors' processing steps: Reference gene primer amplification yielded estimated nucleated cell counts. Clones were sequenced by immunoSEQ multiplex PCR, and TCRdb holds only the in-frame ones, with some missing. That table furnishes V, J and clone size, whereas the DNA furnished D and trimming. The sample records about 150,000 clones, roughly 88% being singletons.

The sequenced material came from PBMCs or T cells enriched from blood (not recorded which). The chain recombines TRBV19 with TRBJ1-3, with unresolved D. This clonotype was sampled from a man aged 65 to 79 who had been exposed to COVID-19. Here the CDR3 reads CASSTLGGYSGNTIYF. In nucleotides, the CDR3 is TGTGCCAGTAGCACTCTCGGCGGTTACTCTGGAAACACCATATATTTT.